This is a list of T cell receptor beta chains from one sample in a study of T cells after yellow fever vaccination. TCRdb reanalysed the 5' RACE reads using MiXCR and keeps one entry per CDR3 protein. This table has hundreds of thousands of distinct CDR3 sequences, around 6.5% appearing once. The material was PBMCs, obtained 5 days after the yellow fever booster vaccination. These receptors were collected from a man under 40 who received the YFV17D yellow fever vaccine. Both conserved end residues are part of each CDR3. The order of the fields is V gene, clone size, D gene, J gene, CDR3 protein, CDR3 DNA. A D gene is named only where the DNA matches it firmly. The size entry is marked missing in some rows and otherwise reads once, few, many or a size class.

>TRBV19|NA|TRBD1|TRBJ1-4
CASSRTRTGGNEKLFF
TGTGCCAGTTCCCGGACGCGGACAGGGGGTAATGAAAAACTGTTTTTT
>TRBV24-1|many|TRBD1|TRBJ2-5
CATSGPTGVETQYF
TGTGCCACCAGTGGTCCGACAGGGGTAGAGACCCAGTACTTC
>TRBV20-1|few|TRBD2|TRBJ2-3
CSAASPSGITDTQYF
TGCAGTGCCGCCTCGCCTAGCGGAATCACAGATACGCAGTATTTT
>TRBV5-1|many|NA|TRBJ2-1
CASSLTTSSYNEQFF
TGCGCCAGCAGCTTGACGACTAGCTCCTACAATGAGCAGTTCTTC
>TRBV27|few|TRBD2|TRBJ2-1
CASSRLAGGKYNEQFF
TGTGCCAGCAGTCGACTAGCGGGAGGAAAGTACAATGAGCAGTTCTTC
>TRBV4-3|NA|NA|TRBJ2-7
CASSQDSIKGVKYF
TGCGCCAGCAGCCAAGATAGCATCAAGGGGGTGAAGTACTTC
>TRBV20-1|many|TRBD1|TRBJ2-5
CSAQDRVHETQYF
TGCAGTGCCCAGGACAGGGTGCATGAGACCCAGTACTTC
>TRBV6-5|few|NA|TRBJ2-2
CASSYHRDVGELFF
TGTGCCAGCAGTTACCACAGGGATGTCGGGGAGCTGTTTTTT
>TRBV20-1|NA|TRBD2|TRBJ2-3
CSARAGGGTDTQYF
TGCAGTGCTAGAGCGGGAGGGGGCACAGATACGCAGTATTTT
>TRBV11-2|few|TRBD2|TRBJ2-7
CASSASFSPGLAFAYEQYF
TGTGCCAGCAGCGCGAGTTTTTCCCCGGGACTAGCTTTTGCCTACGAGCAGTACTTC
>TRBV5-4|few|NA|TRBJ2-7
CASSQASGTFSYEQYF
TGTGCCAGCAGCCAAGCCTCAGGAACTTTCTCCTACGAGCAGTACTTC
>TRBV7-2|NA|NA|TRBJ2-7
CASSSGRGTEQYF
TGTGCCAGCAGCTCCGGGAGAGGGACCGAGCAGTACTTC
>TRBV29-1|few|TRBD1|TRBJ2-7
CSAGTGAYEQYF
TGCAGCGCCGGGACAGGGGCCTACGAGCAGTACTTC
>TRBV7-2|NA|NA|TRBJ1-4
CASSRVPDPGEKLFF
TGTGCCAGCAGCCGCGTGCCGGACCCCGGGGAAAAACTGTTTTTT
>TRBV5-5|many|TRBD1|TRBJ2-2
CASSLRTGFSGELFF
TGTGCCAGCAGCTTGAGGACAGGGTTTAGCGGGGAGCTGTTTTTT
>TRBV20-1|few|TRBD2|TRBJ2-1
CSARRGLVNAEQFF
TGCAGTGCTCGGAGGGGACTAGTGAACGCTGAGCAGTTCTTC
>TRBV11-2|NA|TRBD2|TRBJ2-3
CASSLMSGSRNKDTQYF
TGTGCCAGCAGCTTGATGAGCGGGAGTCGTAACAAGGATACGCAGTATTTT
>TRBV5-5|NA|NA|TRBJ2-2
CASSSGVHCGELFF
TGTGCCAGCAGCTCTGGGGTCCACTGCGGGGAGCTGTTTTTT
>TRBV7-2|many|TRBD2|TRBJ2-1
CATGASGRNEQFF
TGTGCCACAGGGGCTAGCGGGAGGAATGAGCAGTTCTTC
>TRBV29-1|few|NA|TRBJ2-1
CSVEFGRYNEQFF
TGCAGCGTTGAATTCGGGCGGTACAATGAGCAGTTCTTC
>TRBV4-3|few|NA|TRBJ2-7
CASSQDPVAYEQYF
TGCGCCAGCAGCCAAGATCCCGTAGCCTACGAGCAGTACTTC
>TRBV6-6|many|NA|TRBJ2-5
CASIRQIEETQYF
TGTGCCAGCATAAGGCAGATAGAAGAGACCCAGTACTTC
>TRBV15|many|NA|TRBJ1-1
CATSRAQGNTEAFF
TGTGCCACCAGCAGAGCCCAGGGGAACACTGAAGCTTTCTTT
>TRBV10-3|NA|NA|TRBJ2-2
CALRDEGPGELFF
TGTGCCCTCCGGGATGAGGGGCCCGGGGAGCTGTTTTTT
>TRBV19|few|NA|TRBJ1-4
CASSIGWTNEKLFF
TGTGCCAGTAGTATTGGGTGGACTAATGAAAAACTGTTTTTT
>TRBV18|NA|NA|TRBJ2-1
CASSPFSGMGAYNEQFF
TGTGCCAGCTCACCATTCTCTGGGATGGGAGCCTACAATGAGCAGTTCTTC
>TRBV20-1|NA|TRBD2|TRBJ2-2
CSARDPLAGGGTGELFF
TGCAGTGCTAGAGACCCGCTAGCGGGAGGTGGGACCGGGGAGCTGTTTTTT
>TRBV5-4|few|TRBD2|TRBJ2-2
CASSKPGLQSTGELFF
TGTGCCAGCAGCAAACCGGGACTACAATCCACCGGGGAGCTGTTTTTT
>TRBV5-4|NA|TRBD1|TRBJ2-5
CASKWTGGETQYF
TGTGCCAGCAAGTGGACAGGGGGAGAGACCCAGTACTTC
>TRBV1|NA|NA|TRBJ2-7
CTSHSGSAGSSYEQYF
TGCACCTCGCACTCAGGGTCAGCGGGATCATCCTACGAGCAGTACTTC
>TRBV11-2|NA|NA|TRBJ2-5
CASSKTDSQETQYF
TGTGCCAGCAGCAAGACGGACAGCCAAGAGACCCAGTACTTC
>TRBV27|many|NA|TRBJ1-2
CASSTSRQLHYYGYTF
NA
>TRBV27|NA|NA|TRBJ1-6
CASKTAIFYNSPLHF
TGTGCCAGCAAGACCGCCATTTTCTATAATTCACCCCTCCACTTT
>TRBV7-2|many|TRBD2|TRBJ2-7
CASSLVPREGRGWYF
TGTGCCAGCAGCTTAGTCCCGAGGGAGGGCCGGGGGTGGTACTTC
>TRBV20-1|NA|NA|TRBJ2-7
CSARDWTDYYEQYF
TGCAGTGCTAGAGATTGGACAGACTACTACGAGCAGTACTTC
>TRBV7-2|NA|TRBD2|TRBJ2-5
CASSLSLAGPQETQYF
TGTGCCAGCAGCTTAAGTTTAGCGGGTCCCCAAGAGACCCAGTACTTC
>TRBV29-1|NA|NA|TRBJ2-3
CSVAPTSASDTQYF
TGCAGCGTTGCGCCTACCTCGGCTTCAGATACGCAGTATTTT
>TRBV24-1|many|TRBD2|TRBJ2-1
CATSDSKTSGSLFNEQFF
TGTGCCACCAGTGATTCCAAGACTAGCGGGAGTTTGTTCAATGAGCAGTTCTTC
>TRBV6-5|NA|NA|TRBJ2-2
CASSYWGRMNTGELFF
TGTGCCAGCAGTTACTGGGGGCGCATGAACACCGGGGAGCTGTTTTTT
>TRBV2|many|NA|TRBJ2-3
CASSPTGRLDTQYF
TGTGCCAGCAGTCCAACAGGCCGATTGGATACGCAGTATTTT
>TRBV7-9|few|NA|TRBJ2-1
CASSSAFAGRRYNEQFF
TGTGCCAGCAGCTCGGCATTTGCGGGACGCCGCTACAATGAGCAGTTCTTC
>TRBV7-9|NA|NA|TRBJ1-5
CASSLMSQPQHF
TGTGCCAGCAGCTTAATGAGTCAGCCCCAGCATTTT
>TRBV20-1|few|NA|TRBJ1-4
CSASIVQGRKLFF
TGCAGTGCTAGTATTGTACAGGGCCGAAAACTGTTTTTT
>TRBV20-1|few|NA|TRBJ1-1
CSAPGMGNTEAFF
TGCAGTGCTCCAGGCATGGGGAACACTGAAGCTTTCTTT
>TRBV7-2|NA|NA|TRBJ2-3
CASSPYRTLSHTDTQYF
TGTGCCAGCAGCCCATATAGAACGCTTAGTCACACAGATACGCAGTATTTT
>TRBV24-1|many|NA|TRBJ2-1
CATSEEYSYNEQFF
TGTGCCACCAGTGAAGAGTATTCCTACAATGAGCAGTTCTTC
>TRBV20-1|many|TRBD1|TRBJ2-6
CSAGPQGAGANVLTF
TGCAGTGCTGGACCCCAGGGGGCTGGGGCCAACGTCCTGACTTTC
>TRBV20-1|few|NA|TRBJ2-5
CSSSTEETQYF
TGCAGTTCTTCGACTGAAGAGACCCAGTACTTC
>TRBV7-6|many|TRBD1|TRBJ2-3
CASSGEAGGVRQYF
TGTGCCAGCAGCGGGGAGGCAGGGGGCGTTCGGCAGTATTTT
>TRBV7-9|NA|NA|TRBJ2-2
CASSLVQLFF
TGTGCCAGCAGCTTAGTCCAGCTGTTTTTT
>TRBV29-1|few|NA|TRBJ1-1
CSVEEGARNTEAFF
TGCAGCGTTGAAGAGGGGGCGCGGAACACTGAAGCTTTCTTT
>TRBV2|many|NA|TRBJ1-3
CASSEHQTGNTIYF
TGTGCCAGCAGTGAACACCAAACGGGAAACACCATATATTTT
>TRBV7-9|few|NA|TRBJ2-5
CASSLRYQGRETQYF
TGTGCCAGCAGCTTAAGGTACCAGGGAAGGGAGACCCAGTACTTC
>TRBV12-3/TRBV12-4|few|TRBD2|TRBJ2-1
CASSFGLAGYNEQFF
TGTGCCAGCAGTTTCGGACTAGCGGGCTACAATGAGCAGTTCTTC
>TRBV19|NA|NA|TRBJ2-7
CASRPGGSYEQYF
TGTGCCAGTAGACCCGGGGGCAGCTACGAGCAGTACTTC
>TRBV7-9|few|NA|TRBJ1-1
CASSLATGYTEAFF
TGTGCCAGCAGCTTGGCTACCGGGTACACTGAAGCTTTCTTT
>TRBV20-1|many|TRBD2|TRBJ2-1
CSASELAGVDEQFF
TGCAGTGCTAGTGAGCTAGCGGGAGTTGATGAGCAGTTCTTC